The source of this T cell receptor (beta chain) is a study of CD8+CD57+ T cells in acquired aplastic anemia. Patients picked for sequencing had shown CD8+CD57+ cell expansion detected by flow cytometry. The germline CDR1 and CDR2 sequences are SNHLY and FYNNEI. The length of the CDR3 is 12 residues. Trimming cost V 7 bases and J 6 bases, with 13 bases left between them. The study profiled TCR beta VDJ and CDR3 using genomic DNA as template. Using its own MiXCR run on the reads, TCRdb lists one record per CDR3 protein. Found here are 150,000 or so distinct CDR3 sequences, around 43% of them singletons; the top ten hold about 2.9%.

V and J are TRBV2 and TRBJ2-7, with D possibly matching TRBD2 (6 bases). Source material: sorted CD4+, CD8+, or CD8+CD57+ T cells (not recorded which) from PBMCs. The clonotype originates from a human donor with aplastic anemia. The CDR3 region is CASNRAGTEQYF. For the CDR3, the DNA is TGTGCCAGCAACCGAGCGGGTACCGAGCAGTACTTC.